The T cell receptor (beta chain) under discussion was sequenced for a study of identical twins. Using its own MiXCR run on the 5' RACE reads, TCRdb lists one record per CDR3 protein. The sample yields 200,000 to 300,000 distinct CDR3 sequences, 9.5% to 15% seen once. Germline V gene data show CDR1 as MDHEN and CDR2 as SYDVKM. The CDR3 consists of 15 residues. The ends lost 4 bases at V and 7 bases at J; junction bases unmatched: 9. The data also belong to a second study, concerning yellow fever vaccine responses in identical twins.

Sequencing was performed on memory (CD45RO+) T cells sorted from blood. This TCR came from a woman between 18 and 29 years old in good health. The chain combines TRBV28 with TRBJ2-7, with 11 bases lining up with TRBD2. CDR3 DNA: TGTGCCAGCAGTTCCCCTAGCGGGGGGCCGTCAGAGCAGTACTTC. This codes for CASSSPSGGPSEQYF.